This T cell receptor (beta chain) was profiled in a study of shared clonotypes between healthy human individuals. Using immunoSEQ multiplex PCR, the repertoire was profiled, and TCRdb retains in-frame clones only, with some absent. This table holds some 2,100,000 clones, approximately 94% found once. Trimming removed 2 bases from V and 6 bases from J, with 13 bases in between. CDR1 MNHEY and CDR2 SVGAGI come from the germline V gene. The CDR3 consists of 14 residues. CD8 cells classed as naive were CD45RO-negative and positively selected for CCR7, excluding terminally differentiated effector memory CD45RA+ cells.

This TCR was sampled from a man younger than 35 in good health. Some clones in this sample may be carry-over from other donors' samples. Sequencing used naive CD8+ T cells from PBMCs. The rearrangement links TRBV6-5 to TRBJ1-1; tentatively, D is TRBD1 (6 bases). DNA of the CDR3: TGTGCCAGCAGTTACAGAGGGGGGAGGGCTGAAGCTTTCTTT. Its translation is CASSYRGGRAEAFF.